Below are 19 T cell receptor beta chains sequenced from a single sample in a study of naive and memory T cell subsets. Amplification of ligated cDNA took four PCR rounds with SP2 and nested alpha and beta constant primers. MiXCR, run by TCRdb on the 5' RACE reads, gives a single entry per CDR3 protein. The table records about 62,000 distinct CDR3 sequences, around 8% of them present only once. An oligonucleotide containing a UMI was ligated to the 3' end of TCR cDNA. The origin of the receptors is a female donor in good health.

This clonotype was picked up many times. The CDR3 protein is CASSTGQVNNEQFF. In DNA form, the CDR3 reads TGTGCCAGCAGTACAGGACAGGTTAACAATGAGCAGTTCTTC. This chain connects TRBV27 to TRBJ2-1, with 7 positions matching TRBD1. The CDR3 extends over 14 amino acids. V was pared by 5 bases and J by 5 bases, with 6 bases of the junction left unmatched. Germline-derived CDR1 and CDR2 are MNHEY and SMNVEV (reference sequence).

The rearrangement links TRBV28 to TRBJ2-7, with unresolved D. The CDR3 loop spans 14 amino acids. The V and J ends lost 0 bases and 3 bases respectively, with 9 bases between them. Germline V gives CDR1 MDHEN, CDR2 SYDVKM. The CDR3 sequence is CASSLWSENYEQYF. Written as DNA, the CDR3 is TGTGCCAGCAGTTTATGGTCGGAAAACTACGAGCAGTACTTC.

This clonotype occurred a few times. The chain joins TRBV7-9 to TRBJ1-6; weak D call: TRBD1 (5 bases). This CDR3 region has 14 residues. With 5 bases removed from V and 9 bases from J, the gap between germline ends came to 14 bases. CDR1 is SEHNR, CDR2 FQNEAQ, per germline (reference sequence). The CDR3 reads CASSDGGYGSPLHF. The CDR3 region has the DNA TGTGCCAGCAGCGACGGGGGTTACGGTTCACCCCTCCACTTT.

This clonotype was seen a handful of times. The chain uses TRBV6-1 and TRBJ2-7; D gene uncertain. This CDR3 has 11 amino acids. Trimming removed 5 bases from V and 3 bases from J, with 5 bases in between. In germline, CDR1 is MNHNS, CDR2 SASEGT. The CDR3 is CASSLNYEQYF. In nucleotides, the CDR3 is TGTGCCAGCAGTCTCAACTACGAGCAGTACTTC.

This clonotype was seen a handful of times. The chain is built from TRBV27 and TRBJ2-1; possibly TRBD1 for D (6 bases). In germline, CDR1 is MNHEY, CDR2 SMNVEV (reference sequence). The CDR3 sequence is 13 residues long. V lost 6 bases to trimming and J lost 15 bases, with 21 bases between them. The CDR3 region is CASSGTPATVLFF. For the CDR3, the DNA is TGTGCCAGCAGCGGGACACCGGCTACTGTTTTGTTCTTC.

The chain recombines TRBV29-1 with TRBJ1-1, with TRBD1 matching 10 bases. J gave up 5 bases and V 4 bases, and 7 bases lay outside the gene matches. The CDR3 has 14 amino acids. From germline, CDR1 is SQVTM and CDR2 ANQGSEA. CDR3 amino acids: CSVARQGAGTEAFF. The CDR3 DNA reads as TGCAGCGTTGCCCGACAGGGGGCGGGAACTGAAGCTTTCTTT.

This rearrangement joins TRBV29-1 to TRBJ1-1; tentative D call: TRBD1 (5 bases). Germline lookup yields CDR1 SQVTM and CDR2 ANQGSEA. The V end lost 7 bases, the J end lost 2 bases, and 14 bases lay between the germline ends. This CDR3 has 13 amino acids. For the CDR3, the DNA is TGCAGCGCCAGAAAGGGACTTAACACTGAAGCTTTCTTT. Translating gives CSARKGLNTEAFF.

This clonotype was seen repeatedly, ten times or more. The J gene is TRBJ1-1, the V gene TRBV27; perhaps TRBD1 as D (5 bases). This CDR3 is 17 amino acids long. Germline assignment: CDR1 MNHEY and CDR2 SMNVEV (reference sequence). The V and J ends lost 4 bases and 0 bases respectively, with 18 bases between them. In nucleotides, the CDR3 is TGTGCCAGCAGTTCCCGGGACGGCTTACGTCTGAACACTGAAGCTTTCTTT. This sequence encodes CASSSRDGLRLNTEAFF.

This chain uses TRBV7-2 with TRBJ1-1; no clear D. Deletions cut 1 base from V and 11 bases from J, with 14 bases between. The CDR3 runs to 13 residues. From germline, CDR1 is SGHTA and CDR2 FQGNSA. The CDR3, as DNA: TGTGCCAGCAGCTTAGGGGTGGCGGTGAGGGCTTTCTTT. Amino acid sequence: CASSLGVAVRAFF.

V is TRBV5-5 and J is TRBJ2-7, with D maybe TRBD1 (5 bases). Germline lookup yields CDR1 SGHKS and CDR2 YYEKEE (reference sequence). Trimming took off 1 base at V and 5 bases at J, with 7 bases between the two ends. This CDR3 has 12 amino acids. The CDR3 region has the DNA TGTGCCAGCAGCTTGAGCAGGGACGAGCAGTACTTC. This sequence encodes CASSLSRDEQYF.

This clonotype was detected ten times or more. The V call is TRBV3-1, the J call TRBJ1-1, with 9 bases fitting TRBD1. The CDR3 sequence is 14 residues long. After removal of 4 bases from V and 4 bases from J, the junction contained 4 bases not matched to a gene. The germline V gene has CDR1 LGHDT and CDR2 YNNKEL (reference sequence). CDR3 amino acids: CASSPRDRATEAFF. CDR3 coding DNA: TGTGCCAGCAGCCCCCGGGACAGGGCCACTGAAGCTTTCTTT.

This clonotype was detected ten times or more. The chain has TRBV20-1 and TRBJ1-2, with D perhaps matching TRBD1 (5 bases). Trimming left V 1 base short and J 4 bases short, with 19 bases between. This CDR3 comprises 16 residues. The germline V gene encodes CDR1 DFQATT and CDR2 SNEGSKA (reference sequence). CDR3 bases: TGCAGTGCTAGAGTGCTTGGCCAGGGAGCTGGCTATGGCTACACCTTC. Protein sequence: CSARVLGQGAGYGYTF.

The rearrangement links TRBV7-9 to TRBJ2-7, with TRBD2 matching 9 bases. With 3 bases clipped from V and 2 bases from J, the junction kept 5 bases outside the gene matches. The CDR3 runs to 15 residues. Germline assignment: CDR1 SEHNR and CDR2 FQNEAQ (reference sequence). CDR3 residues: CASSFGSGSTYEQYF. CDR3 in DNA: TGTGCCAGCAGCTTTGGTAGCGGGAGTACCTACGAGCAGTACTTC.

This clonotype was counted only a few times. The chain has TRBV12-5 and TRBJ2-1, with 7 nucleotides matching TRBD2. The CDR3 sequence is 13 residues long. CDR1 and CDR2 (germline): LGHNT, FRNRAP. V shed 9 bases and J 10 bases; nucleotides not matched to a gene: 12. CDR3 bases: TGTGCTAGCGGAGACCCACCAGCGGGGGAGCAGTTCTTC. Amino acids: CASGDPPAGEQFF. The full variable domain, with the rest looked up from reference TRBV12-5 and TRBJ2-1, is DARVTQTPRHKVTEMGQEVTMRCQPILGHNTVFWYRQTMMQGLELLAYFRNRAPLDDSGMPKDRFSAEMPDATLATLKIQPSEPRDSAVYFCASGDPPAGEQFFGPGTRLTVL.

The table lists this clonotype with many counts. The CDR3 region is CASSSLTRRRPNYGYTF. The CDR3, as DNA: TGTGCCAGCAGCTCTCTTACGCGGAGGAGACCTAACTATGGCTACACCTTC. The V call is TRBV7-9, the J call TRBJ1-2; D unresolved. The CDR3 has 17 residues. V lost 4 bases and J lost 0, with 18 bases in between. Germline lookup yields CDR1 SEHNR and CDR2 FQNEAQ (reference sequence). The full variable domain, completed using reference TRBV7-9 and TRBJ1-2, is DTGVSQNPRHKITKRGQNVTFRCDPISEHNRLYWYRQTLGQGPEFLTYFQNEAQLEKSRLLSDRFSAERPKGSFSTLEIQRTEQGDSAMYLCASSSLTRRRPNYGYTFGSGTRLTVV.

J is TRBJ2-7 and V is TRBV7-3; D perhaps matches TRBD2 (5 bases). With 2 bases removed from V and 1 base from J, the gap between germline ends came to 12 bases. Germline-derived CDR1 and CDR2 are SGHTA and FQGTGA. This CDR3 is built from 15 residues. As DNA, the CDR3 is TGTGCCAGCAGCTTAGGAGGCGGATTGTCCTACGAGCAGTACTTC. Translating it yields CASSLGGGLSYEQYF.

This clonotype was counted ten times or more. The V call is TRBV2, the J call TRBJ1-6; D unclear. Between the trimmed V and J ends, which lost 6 bases and 11 bases, there was a span of 14 bases. This CDR3 has 13 residues. The germline V gene has CDR1 SNHLY and CDR2 FYNNEI. This CDR3 is CASRGQVQTPLHF. CDR3 nucleotides: TGTGCCAGCAGGGGTCAGGTCCAAACACCCCTCCACTTT.

The gene calls are TRBV7-9 and TRBJ1-2; TRBD1 might be the D (5 bases). With 10 bases removed from V and 0 bases from J, the gap between germline ends came to 18 bases. Germline values: CDR1 SEHNR, CDR2 FQNEAQ (reference sequence). This CDR3 spans 15 amino acids. The CDR3 region has the DNA TGTGCCATCCCGGCAGGGAGTAAAACTAACTATGGCTACACCTTC. Its protein product is CAIPAGSKTNYGYTF. Supplemented by reference TRBV7-9 and TRBJ1-2, the full variable domain reads DTGVSQNPRHKITKRGQNVTFRCDPISEHNRLYWYRQTLGQGPEFLTYFQNEAQLEKSRLLSDRFSAERPKGSFSTLEIQRTEQGDSAMYLCAIPAGSKTNYGYTFGSGTRLTVV.

This clonotype was detected a few times. The chain's CDR3 is CASSQLGDTQYF. Written as DNA, the CDR3 is TGTGCCAGCAGCCAACTCGGGGATACGCAGTATTTT. The gene calls are TRBV12-3 or TRBV12-4 and TRBJ2-3; D remains unclear. CDR3 length: 12 amino acids. V gave up 6 bases and J gave up 6 bases, with 10 bases separating them.